This entry features one T cell receptor (beta chain) sequence. Its antigen is not known. This specimen belongs to a study of blood T cells in healthy people across ages. The authors ran a second PCR of roughly 6 to 12 cycles using a sample-barcoded 5' primer and a J-beta primer mix. In TCRdb, the 5' RACE reads were re-called with MiXCR into one record per CDR3 protein. The sample has hundreds of thousands of distinct CDR3 sequences, less than 45% seen once. The J segment lost 3 bases and the V segment lost 4 bases, leaving 5 bases of the junction unmatched. Germline V lookup: CDR1 SGHKS, CDR2 YYEKEE (reference sequence). The CDR3 loop spans 14 amino acids. Overall study findings and caveats: The study could not conclusively compare naive and antigen-experienced cells, given its unsorted PBMCs.

The origin of this receptor is a man older than 75 in good health. Sequenced: blood. The chain has TRBV5-5 and TRBJ1-2; 8 bases align to TRBD1. CDR3 amino acids: CASSPRGLDYGYTF. The CDR3 DNA sequence: TGTGCCAGCAGCCCCAGGGGGCTGGACTATGGCTACACCTTC.